The subject of this entry is one T cell receptor (beta chain). This sample was taken from a study of blood T cell repertoires in COVID-19. Study-wide background: Sample material is recorded as cDNA or gDNA derived from T cells, B-cell-depleted T cells, or PBMCs.

V lost 8 bases and J lost 2, with 15 bases in between. Germline V CDR1 and CDR2: SNHLY, FYNNEI. This CDR3 contains 14 residues. Using immunoSEQ multiplex PCR, the repertoire was profiled, and TCRdb retains in-frame clones only, with some absent. The profile covers fewer than 350,000 clones, with roughly 89% appearing a single time and roughly 3.9% taken by the ten largest. Sequenced input: peripheral blood. The rearrangement uses TRBV2 and TRBJ1-2; D unclear. This sequence originates from a woman in her fifties or sixties with COVID-19, enrolled during active disease. DNA of the CDR3: TGTGCCAGCGCCTCAGGAAATCAGAACTATGGCTACACCTTC. Amino acid sequence: CASASGNQNYGYTF.